This T cell receptor (beta chain) was observed in a study of blood T cell repertoires in COVID-19. At the level of the study: The origin of the acute and convalescent COVID-19 samples was the United States, Italy and Spain. From T cells, B-cell-depleted T cells, or PBMCs came the material, which was cDNA or gDNA.

Followed longitudinally, the Seattle patients had been enrolled during active infection. The CDR3 covers 15 residues. Germline trimming cut 3 bases from V and 5 bases from J; bases unmatched to any gene: 9. Germline CDR1 and CDR2: SGHRS and YFSETQ. Under the authors' procedure: Amplification of reference gene primers provided the estimated nucleated cell counts. TCRdb's table, derived via immunoSEQ multiplex PCR, lists solely in-frame clones and lacks some. D and trimming come from the DNA, and the V and J calls and clone size come from that table. This sample has approximately 500,000 clones; about 89% occur once, and the top ten carry under 8.5%.

This TCR came from a woman aged 45-65 years with COVID-19, enrolled during active disease. This chain uses TRBV5-1 with TRBJ1-1; TRBD1 aligns across 8 bases. The specimen sequenced was peripheral blood. CDR3 sequence reads: CASSSLTGAITEAFF. The CDR3 DNA reads as TGCGCCAGCAGCTCCCTGACAGGGGCCATAACTGAAGCTTTCTTT.